Presented here are 8 T cell receptor beta chains from one specimen sequenced in a study of cytomegalovirus exposure and HLA in healthy donors (TCRdb year 2017). Libraries were constructed by the immunoSEQ multiplex PCR assay. For the multiplex PCR, a mixture combining 60 forward primers for TCR Vbeta segments and 13 reverse primers for TCR Jbeta segments was used. TCRdb obtained this table from immuneACCESS and retained in-frame rearrangements with V and J assigned. These tables miss some clones; where compared with another copy, unresolved V genes account for less than half of the shortfall, and the remainder is unexplained. In all, the sample holds about 110,000 clones, and 71% of those were seen once. Less than 3% of the sample goes to the ten largest clones. Sequencing was done on a sample of PBMCs. Source of these receptors: a female donor in good health and CMV-seronegative.

V gene TRBV11-2 combines with J gene TRBJ2-1, with D maybe TRBD2 (5 bases). The germline V gene has CDR1 SGHAT and CDR2 FQNNGV. CDR3 length: 14 residues. Trimming removed 1 base from V and 4 bases from J, with 8 bases in between. The CDR3 is CASSLARGYNEQFF. DNA of the CDR3: TGTGCCAGCAGCTTAGCACGGGGATACAATGAGCAGTTCTTC.

The chain recombines TRBV28 with TRBJ1-3; tentative D call: TRBD1 (5 bases). Germline CDR1 MDHEN, CDR2 SYDVKM. V lost 3 bases to trimming and J lost 4 bases, with 13 bases between them. This CDR3 has 15 residues. CDR3 region: CASSLYRTAGNTIYF. The CDR3 DNA reads as TGTGCCAGCAGTTTGTACAGGACGGCGGGAAACACCATATATTTT.

The V call is TRBV2, the J call TRBJ2-7; 8 positions agree with TRBD1. CDR1 and CDR2 from the germline V gene are SNHLY and FYNNEI. With 7 bases clipped from V and 6 bases from J, the junction kept 2 bases outside the gene matches. There are 11 residues in the CDR3. The CDR3 protein is CASTDRGEQYF. The CDR3 DNA reads as TGTGCCAGCACCGACAGGGGCGAGCAGTACTTC. Complete variable domain (other parts from reference TRBV2 and TRBJ2-7): EPEVTQTPSHQVTQMGQEVILRCVPISNHLYFYWYRQILGQKVEFLVSFYNNEISEKSEIFDDQFSVERPDGSNFTLKIRSTKLEDSAMYFCASTDRGEQYFGPGTRLTVT.

This sequence joins TRBV7-2 and TRBJ1-2; TRBD1 agrees at 7 bases. V dropped 1 base and J dropped 4; count of bases not matched to a gene: 3. Looked up from germline, CDR1 is SGHTA and CDR2 is FQGNSA. The CDR3 length is 14 residues. The CDR3 region is CASSLEGTVYGYTF. In DNA, the CDR3 is TGTGCCAGCAGCTTAGAAGGGACAGTCTATGGCTACACCTTC.

This clone was seen a single time. This chain links TRBV11-2 with TRBJ2-5; D perhaps matches TRBD1 (5 bases). Trimming left V 1 base short and J 5 bases short, with 14 bases between. The CDR3 loop spans 15 amino acids. Germline-derived CDR1 and CDR2 are SGHAT and FQNNGV. The CDR3 nucleotides read TGTGCCAGCAGCTTAGCAGGGTACGGTTTGGAGACCCAGTACTTC. Protein product: CASSLAGYGLETQYF.

This clone was seen just once. The rearrangement joins TRBV5-4 to TRBJ2-5, with 7 bases fitting TRBD2. V dropped 3 bases and J dropped 5; count of bases not matched to a gene: 7. CDR3 length: 14 residues. Germline CDR1 is SGHNT and CDR2 is YYREEE (reference sequence). The CDR3 nucleotides are TGTGCCAGCAGCTCGACGACTAGCAAGGAGACCCAGTACTTC. Translation: CASSSTTSKETQYF.

This chain connects TRBV4-3 to TRBJ2-1; D unresolved. Germline V gene lookup returns CDR1 LGHNA and CDR2 YSLEER. This CDR3 spans 16 amino acids. Trimming took 0 bases from V and 4 from J, leaving 13 bases between them. CDR3 nucleotide sequence: TGCGCCAGCAGCCAAGAATTGGTTCAGAGGTACAATGAGCAGTTCTTC. It encodes CASSQELVQRYNEQFF.

This clone was picked up a small number of times. V gene TRBV28 combines with J gene TRBJ2-4, with D possibly matching TRBD1 (6 bases). Germline loops: CDR1 MDHEN, CDR2 SYDVKM. Deletions cut 1 base from V and 6 bases from J, with 10 bases between. The CDR3 is 14 amino acids. The DNA of the CDR3 is TGTGCCAGCAGTTTATACAGGGAGAGAAACATTCAGTACTTC. It yields the protein CASSLYRERNIQYF.